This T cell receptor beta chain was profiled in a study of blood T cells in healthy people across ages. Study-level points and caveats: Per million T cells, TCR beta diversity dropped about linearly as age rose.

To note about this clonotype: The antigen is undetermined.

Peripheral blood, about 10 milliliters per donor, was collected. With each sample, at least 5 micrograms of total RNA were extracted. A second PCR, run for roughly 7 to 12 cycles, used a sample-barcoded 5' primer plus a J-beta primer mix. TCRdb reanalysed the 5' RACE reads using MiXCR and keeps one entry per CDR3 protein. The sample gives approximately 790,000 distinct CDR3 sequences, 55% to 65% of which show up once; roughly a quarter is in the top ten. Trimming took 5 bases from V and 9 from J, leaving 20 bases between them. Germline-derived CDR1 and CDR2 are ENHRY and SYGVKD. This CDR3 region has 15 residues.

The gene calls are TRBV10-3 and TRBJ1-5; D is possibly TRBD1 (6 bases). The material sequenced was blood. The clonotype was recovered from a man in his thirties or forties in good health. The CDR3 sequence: CAISSDSPRSWPQHF. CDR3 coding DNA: TGTGCCATCAGTTCGGACAGCCCTAGATCCTGGCCCCAGCATTTT.